The 12 T cell receptor beta chains listed next were all sequenced from one sample in a study of regulatory T cells in long-lasting Graves disease. CDR3 regions were amplified by Arm-PCR using iRepertoire HTBI primers to build TCR beta libraries. MiXCR, applied by TCRdb to the multiplex PCR reads, yields one record per CDR3 protein. The table shows around 500,000 distinct CDR3 sequences, with 13% occurring only once. Described time point: newly diagnosed GD, antithyroid drugs for less than 3 months. Following extraction of RNA from PBMCs, that RNA was used to make the TCR library. The sample also formed part of further work on T cells in Graves' hyperthyroidism and ophthalmopathy.

The input for sequencing was peripheral blood mononuclear cells (PBMCs), taken at new diagnosis, from a patient treated with antithyroid drugs. These receptors were taken from a man aged 30 to 45 with Graves disease.

This clonotype was counted between two and nine times. The chain employs TRBV27 and TRBJ2-3; D gene ambiguous. Germline CDR1 and CDR2: MNHEY and SMNVEV (reference sequence). The CDR3 has 13 amino acids. V was pared by 2 bases and J by 5 bases, with 8 bases between. The CDR3 sequence is CASSLLPEDTQYF. The CDR3, as DNA: TGTGCCAGCAGTTTACTGCCGGAAGATACGCAGTATTTT.

This CDR3 reads CASSPGTGNNSPLHF. CDR3 DNA: TGCGCCAGCAGCCCGGGGACAGGGAATAATTCACCCCTCCACTTT. The V gene is TRBV5-1, the J gene TRBJ1-6, with TRBD1 matching 9 bases. Germline-derived CDR1 and CDR2 are SGHRS and YFSETQ. The CDR3 spans 15 residues. After removal of 4 bases from V and 5 bases from J, the junction contained 4 bases not matched to a gene.

The chain joins TRBV14 to TRBJ2-7; possibly TRBD1 or TRBD2 for D (6 bases each). V lost 1 base and J 5 bases, leaving 15 bases between the germline ends. The CDR3 has 15 amino acids. Germline values: CDR1 SGHDN, CDR2 FVKESK. The CDR3 DNA follows: TGTGCCAGCAGCCAAGGGGGGGCGGGAAGAGACGAGCAGTACTTC. Translated: CASSQGGAGRDEQYF.

Many counts were recorded for this clonotype. The V call is TRBV24-1, the J call TRBJ1-2, with D possibly TRBD1 on 6 matching bases. Germline V gene sequence: CDR1 KGHDR, CDR2 SFDVKD. V was cut by 4 bases and J by 5 bases, with 16 bases left in between. This CDR3 is built from 15 residues. CDR3 sequence reads: CATSDRDRTGYGYTF. The CDR3 nucleotides are TGTGCCACCAGTGACCGCGACAGGACCGGGTATGGCTACACCTTC.

This clonotype showed up many times. The V and J genes are TRBV10-3 and TRBJ2-3, with 9 bases lining up with TRBD2. V lost 3 bases, J lost 4 bases, and 11 bases stayed unmatched. The CDR3 extends over 17 amino acids. The germline V gene encodes CDR1 ENHRY and CDR2 SYGVKD. The CDR3 DNA follows: TGTGCCATCAGTGATGTGGCTAGCGGGACTGTAGCAGATACGCAGTATTTT. This translates into CAISDVASGTVADTQYF.

In this sample, this clonotype turned up many times. V is TRBV7-9 and J is TRBJ2-7, with D perhaps TRBD2 (6 bases). CDR3 size: 14 residues. Germline lookup yields CDR1 SEHNR and CDR2 FQNEAQ (reference sequence). Between the trimmed V and J ends, which lost 4 bases and 4 bases, there was a span of 14 bases. This CDR3 is CASSSGEPPYEQYF. The CDR3 DNA reads TGTGCCAGCAGCTCGGGGGAACCTCCGTACGAGCAGTACTTC.

Many counts were recorded for this clonotype. This chain links TRBV6-1 with TRBJ2-1, with 8 bases identical to TRBD2. Germline CDR1 is MNHNS and CDR2 is SASEGT. The CDR3 runs to 16 residues. The V and J ends lost 6 bases and 5 bases, in that order; junction bases with no gene match: 12. The CDR3 nucleotides are TGTGCCAGCAGACAAATAGCGGGAAATTGGGACAATGAGCAGTTCTTC. It encodes CASRQIAGNWDNEQFF.

V is TRBV29-1 and J is TRBJ2-3, with 10 bases matching TRBD2. Germline V gene data show CDR1 as SQVTM and CDR2 as ANQGSEA. Trimming took 7 bases from V and 3 from J; bases not matched to a gene: 37. The CDR3 is 24 residues long. CDR3 in amino acids: CSAAPISLPQSGRAYRPLTDTQYF. In DNA, the CDR3 is TGCAGCGCCGCCCCTATATCCCTCCCTCAAAGCGGGAGGGCGTATAGACCCTTGACAGATACGCAGTATTTT.

This clonotype was counted a few times. The chain recombines TRBV5-1 with TRBJ2-7, with D perhaps TRBD2 (8 bases). Trimming took 4 bases from V and 2 from J, leaving 25 bases between them. This CDR3 spans 18 amino acids. CDR1 and CDR2 (germline): SGHRS, YFSETQ. CDR3 amino acids: CASSRDRDSSGFPYEQYF. Here the CDR3 DNA reads TGCGCCAGCAGCCGCGACAGGGACTCTAGCGGGTTCCCCTACGAGCAGTACTTC.

The J gene is TRBJ2-1, the V gene TRBV19; 7 bases fit TRBD2. The V segment lost 6 bases and the J segment 10 bases; nucleotides outside the gene matches: 12. The length of the CDR3 is 14 residues. Germline values: CDR1 LNHDA, CDR2 SQIVND (reference sequence). The CDR3 nucleotides are TGTGCCAGTAGCGCTGGCGGGAGTTCAAGAGAGCAGTTCTTC. It is translated as CASSAGGSSREQFF.

To note about this clonotype: A much larger clone sits a single nucleotide away, making a read error possible. Here the CDR3 DNA reads TGTGCCAGACGGTCCGGATATGGCTACACCTTC. Protein: CARRSGYGYTF. The chain is built from TRBV27 and TRBJ2-4; unclear D gene. The J call may not be correct, given that the DNA end is closer to TRBJ1-2. In germline, CDR1 is MNHEY, CDR2 SMNVEV (reference sequence). The length of the CDR3 is 11 residues.

In its sample, this clonotype was seen many times. The genes are TRBV12-3 or TRBV12-4 and TRBJ2-2; a possible D gene is TRBD1 (5 bases). The ends were cut back, 5 bases at V and 6 bases at J, with 10 bases in the middle. The CDR3 length is 13 residues. CDR3: CASSIQVPGELFF. The CDR3 DNA reads as TGTGCCAGCAGTATACAGGTTCCCGGGGAGCTGTTTTTT.